This T cell receptor beta chain was profiled in a study of human T cells and chemical hapten exposure. On the study more broadly: How much TCR each sample yielded varied, mostly because pooled library volumes differed slightly. Study conclusions and caveats: Sensitizing with DPC caused no change in TCRs above 1 in 1000 frequency.

Noted time point: healthy volunteer bleed at 2 weeks. Blood, whole and unfractionated, served as the source for total RNA extraction. This CDR3 spans 15 amino acids. J lost 5 bases, V lost 0 bases, and 8 bases had no gene match. CDR1 and CDR2 from the germline V gene are SGHDT and YYEEEE. The library tagged individual cDNA molecules with unique molecular identifiers. Original data processing: About 97,000 TCRs per sample was the median, with a range of about 20,000 to 700,000. TCRdb reanalysed the RACE reads using MiXCR and keeps one entry per CDR3 protein. TCRdb, not the original authors, processed these V and J calls. The sample shows roughly 120,000 distinct CDR3 sequences, around 8.2% of them seen only once. Ten or more counts support this clonotype. Antigen unknown.

The chain combines TRBV5-6 with TRBJ2-7; 7 bases are a match to TRBD1. The source material was whole blood. The TCR originated in a male donor in good health. Some clones in this sample may be carry-over from other donors' samples. The CDR3 loop reads CASSLAGTAVDEQYF. In nucleotides, the CDR3 is TGTGCCAGCAGCTTGGCCGGGACAGCCGTGGACGAGCAGTACTTC.